These 17 T cell receptor beta chains came from one sample sequenced in a study of cytomegalovirus exposure and HLA in healthy donors. In the PCR, 60 Vbeta and 13 Jbeta primers were used. Assay: immunoSEQ multiplex PCR; the TCRdb copy retains only in-frame clones and omits some. The sample has roughly 190,000 clones, around four fifths seen once. Sequenced input: PBMCs. The receptors come from a man aged 40-50 years in good health and CMV-seropositive.

The V gene is TRBV9, the J gene TRBJ2-3; D might be TRBD1 (5 bases). Germline CDR1 reads SGDLS; CDR2 reads YYNGEE. There are 13 residues in the CDR3. Trimming pared 4 bases from V and 1 base from J, leaving 7 bases between. The CDR3 region has the DNA TGTGCCAGCAGCACAGGCGGCACAGATACGCAGTATTTT. It yields the protein CASSTGGTDTQYF.

The gene calls are TRBV6-4 and TRBJ2-7; 11 nucleotides line up with TRBD1. Germline V CDR1 and CDR2: MRHNA, SNTAGT. V dropped 6 bases and J dropped 4; count of bases not matched to a gene: 5. The CDR3 spans 14 residues. The CDR3 reads CASSAGTGGYEQYF. CDR3 nucleotides: TGTGCCAGCAGCGCCGGGACAGGGGGGTACGAGCAGTACTTC.

This rearrangement joins TRBV9 to TRBJ2-1; 8 bases line up with TRBD2. There are 16 residues in the CDR3. J gave up 6 bases and V 3 bases, and 11 bases lay outside the gene matches. The germline gives CDR1 SGDLS, CDR2 YYNGEE. Written as DNA, the CDR3 is TGTGCCAGCAGCGCCCCGGGACTAGGGATGATCAATGAGCAGTTCTTC. This gives the protein CASSAPGLGMINEQFF.

The CDR3 DNA reads TGTGCCAGCTCAAGGGGATCAGAGACCCAGTACTTC. It yields the protein CASSRGSETQYF. The rearrangement uses TRBV18 and TRBJ2-5; tentatively, D is TRBD1 (5 bases). Germline V lookup: CDR1 KGHSH, CDR2 LQKENI. V dropped 5 bases and J dropped 4 bases, with 8 bases sitting between them. The CDR3 is 12 amino acids.

The CDR3: CASSPWGRNNSPLHF. CDR3 DNA sequence: TGTGCCAGCAGCCCGTGGGGCAGGAATAATTCACCCCTCCACTTT. The V gene is TRBV5-6, the J gene TRBJ1-6; possible D gene TRBD1, 5 bases. The CDR3 length is 15 residues. Germline V gene data show CDR1 as SGHDT and CDR2 as YYEEEE. V lost 4 bases to trimming and J lost 5 bases, with 13 bases between them.

This sequence joins TRBV30 and TRBJ1-2, with 12 bases lining up with TRBD1. Trimming cost V 4 bases and J 4 bases; bases outside gene matches: 7. Germline V lookup: CDR1 GTSNPN, CDR2 SVGIG (reference sequence). The CDR3 is 15 amino acids. CDR3 coding DNA: TGTGCCTGGAATCTGGGGACAGGGGGCGGCTATGGCTACACCTTC. The encoded protein is CAWNLGTGGGYGYTF.

The CDR3 is CASSLVREGNTEAFF. DNA for the CDR3: TGCGCCAGCAGCTTGGTCCGTGAGGGAAACACTGAAGCTTTCTTT. The chain uses TRBV5-1 and TRBJ1-1; D gene uncertain. V lost 0 bases and J 2 bases, leaving 11 bases between the germline ends. The CDR3 has 15 residues. In germline, CDR1 is SGHRS, CDR2 YFSETQ.

This chain's CDR3 is CASSPETGDTQYF. The CDR3 DNA reads TGTGCCAGCTCACCGGAGACGGGAGATACGCAGTATTTT. V is TRBV18 and J is TRBJ2-3; no firm D call. Trimming cost V 3 bases and J 5 bases, with 9 bases left between them. The CDR3 runs 13 residues. Per the germline V gene, CDR1 is KGHSH and CDR2 is LQKENI. Based on the CDR3 plus reference TRBV18 and TRBJ2-3, the full variable domain is NAGVMQNPRHLVRRRGQEARLRCSPMKGHSHVYWYRQLPEEGLKFMVYLQKENIIDESGMPKERFSAEFPKEGPSILRIQQVVRGDSAAYFCASSPETGDTQYFGPGTRLTVL.

In its sample, this clone was seen once. The V and J genes are TRBV5-6 and TRBJ1-2; 7 nucleotides agree with TRBD1. The junction had 3 bases not matched to a gene; V was cut back by 0 bases and J by 4 bases. The CDR3 runs 14 residues. The germline V gene encodes CDR1 SGHDT and CDR2 YYEEEE. The CDR3 reads CASSLGGGGYGYTF. CDR3 nucleotides: TGTGCCAGCAGCTTGGGAGGGGGCGGCTATGGCTACACCTTC.

V usage is TRBV11-2 and J usage is TRBJ2-7; D possibly corresponds to TRBD2 (5 bases). This CDR3 contains 12 residues. Germline V gene sequence: CDR1 SGHAT, CDR2 FQNNGV. V gave up 0 bases and J gave up 5 bases, with 5 bases separating them. CDR3 residues: CASSLDGDEQYF. CDR3 sequence (DNA): TGTGCCAGCAGCTTAGACGGGGACGAGCAGTACTTC. Full variable domain (outside the CDR3, taken from reference TRBV11-2 and TRBJ2-7): EAGVAQSPRYKIIEKRQSVAFWCNPISGHATLYWYQQILGQGPKLLIQFQNNGVVDDSQLPKDRFSAERLKGVDSTLKIQPAKLEDSAVYLCASSLDGDEQYFGPGTRLTVT.

The V call is TRBV11-2, the J call TRBJ2-1; weak D call: TRBD2 (6 bases). This CDR3 region has 14 residues. From germline, CDR1 is SGHAT and CDR2 FQNNGV. Trimming took off 4 bases at V and 7 bases at J, with 14 bases between the two ends. The CDR3 DNA reads TGTGCCAGCAGCTCCACCGGGACTGGGAATGAGCAGTTCTTC. Its protein product is CASSSTGTGNEQFF.

The chain employs TRBV19 and TRBJ2-2, with TRBD1 identical over 12 bases. Trimming took 10 bases from V and 3 from J; bases not matched to a gene: 3. Per the germline V gene, CDR1 is LNHDA and CDR2 is SQIVND (reference sequence). The CDR3 sequence is 14 residues long. CDR3 protein: CATRDRGHTGELFF. CDR3 nucleotides: TGTGCCACCAGGGACAGGGGGCACACCGGGGAGCTGTTTTTT. Complete variable domain (other parts from reference TRBV19 and TRBJ2-2): DGGITQSPKYLFRKEGQNVTLSCEQNLNHDAMYWYRQDPGQGLRLIYYSQIVNDFQKGDIAEGYSVSREKKESFPLTVTSAQKNPTAFYLCATRDRGHTGELFFGEGSRLTVL.

V gene TRBV5-5 combines with J gene TRBJ2-1; 9 bases match TRBD1. Trimming cost V 0 bases and J 8 bases; bases outside gene matches: 6. Germline V gene data show CDR1 as SGHKS and CDR2 as YYEKEE (reference sequence). This CDR3 comprises 15 residues. CDR3: CASSLEGTGYYEQFF. The CDR3 DNA reads TGTGCCAGCAGCTTGGAGGGGACAGGGTATTATGAGCAGTTCTTC.

The J gene is TRBJ1-4, the V gene TRBV6-5; 7 bases align to TRBD1. The V segment lost 8 bases and the J segment 0 bases; nucleotides outside the gene matches: 6. Germline assignment: CDR1 MNHEY and CDR2 SVGAGI. The CDR3 is made up of 15 amino acids. In DNA, the CDR3 is TGTGCCAGCGGACGGACAGGATCAACTAATGAAAAACTGTTTTTT. Its translation: CASGRTGSTNEKLFF.

With respect to this clone: An end of the junction does not agree with germline; a read error may underlie this. The chain is built from TRBV7-9 and TRBJ2-7; 7 bases are a match to TRBD1. Germline V gives CDR1 SEHNR, CDR2 FQNEAQ (reference sequence). This CDR3 is 16 amino acids long. This CDR3 reads CSSSLETGPLVYEQYF. The CDR3 region has the DNA TGTTCCAGCAGCTTAGAGACAGGGCCGCTAGTCTACGAGCAGTACTTC.

This chain uses TRBV5-4 with TRBJ2-7; the match to TRBD1 covers 10 bases. Germline CDR1 and CDR2: SGHNT and YYREEE (reference sequence). This CDR3 spans 16 amino acids. J lost 6 bases, V lost 5 bases, and 14 bases had no gene match. As DNA, the CDR3 is TGTGCCAGCAGTAAACCCGGGACAGGGGTAGTCGGCGAGCAGTACTTC. Amino acids: CASSKPGTGVVGEQYF.

This clone was counted a few times. The V gene is TRBV5-8, the J gene TRBJ1-2; D unclear. Germline-derived CDR1 and CDR2 are SGHTS and YDEGEE. Trimming took 0 bases from V and 8 from J, leaving 8 bases between them. The CDR3 is 12 residues long. CDR3 nucleotides: TGTGCCAGCAGCTTGGTCCCCCAGGGCTACACCTTC. As protein: CASSLVPQGYTF.